The source of this T cell receptor beta chain is a study of blood T cell repertoires in COVID-19. The wider study: The analysed material was cDNA or gDNA that came from T cells, B-cell-depleted T cells, or PBMCs.

V lost 0 bases to trimming and J lost 4 bases, with 9 bases between them. CDR3 length: 14 amino acids. Germline V gives CDR1 LGHNA, CDR2 YSLEER. In the authors' methods: Researchers report that nucleated cell counts were estimated from reference gene primer amplification. The protocol was immunoSEQ multiplex PCR, while the TCRdb copy is restricted to in-frame clones and leaves out a portion. D and trimming were read from the DNA, whereas the V and J calls and clone size are those reported in that table. Of 250,000 to 350,000 clones listed, approximately 90% are singletons. This rearrangement joins TRBV4-3 to TRBJ1-1; no clear D. The sequenced sample consisted of peripheral blood. This receptor was identified in a woman aged 60-75 years with acute or convalescent COVID-19. CDR3 bases: TGCGCCAGCAGCCAAGATCGAGGGTTCACTGAAGCTTTCTTT. Amino acid sequence: CASSQDRGFTEAFF.